The 13 T cell receptor beta chains given below trace back to one sample, sequenced in a study of glioma-infiltrating T cells. Amplification of TCR alpha and beta CDR3 regions from RNA used iRepertoire nested multiplex PCR. MiXCR, applied by TCRdb to the multiplex PCR reads, yields one record per CDR3 protein. The data show about 190,000 distinct CDR3 sequences, over 30% seen once. The sequencing sample was made of glioma tissue, nonneoplastic brain tissue, or PBMCs (not recorded which). The origin of the receptors is a human donor with low-grade glioma or glioblastoma, undergoing nonglioma brain surgery, or in good health (not recorded which).

This clonotype was counted many times. This rearrangement joins TRBV20-1 to TRBJ1-2; no firm D call. Germline assignment: CDR1 DFQATT and CDR2 SNEGSKA (reference sequence). This CDR3 spans 11 amino acids. With 6 bases removed from V and 2 bases from J, the gap between germline ends came to 7 bases. The CDR3 spells CSAQQNYGYTF. Written as DNA, the CDR3 is TGCAGTGCGCAACAGAACTATGGCTACACCTTC.

This chain connects TRBV5-4 to TRBJ2-3, with 7 bases fitting TRBD2. Per germline, CDR1 SGHNT and CDR2 YYREEE (reference sequence). V trimming: 3 bases; J trimming: 4 bases; junction bases outside the gene matches: 8. This CDR3 has 15 residues. DNA of the CDR3: TGTGCCAGCAGCTGGGGGGGAGGGGCGGCAGATACGCAGTATTTT. This sequence encodes CASSWGGGAADTQYF.

In its sample, this clonotype was seen many times. The J gene is TRBJ2-5, the V gene TRBV7-2; 9 bases are a match to TRBD1. The CDR3 sequence is 17 residues long. CDR1 is SGHTA, CDR2 FQGNSA, per germline. V gave up 0 bases and J gave up 2 bases; unmatched junction bases: 7. CDR3 protein: CASSLASVGTGQETQYF. As DNA, the CDR3 is TGTGCCAGCAGCTTAGCAAGTGTTGGGACAGGGCAAGAGACCCAGTACTTC.

The rearrangement joins TRBV29-1 to TRBJ2-1, with 7 positions matching TRBD1. This CDR3 has 13 residues. Germline CDR1 and CDR2: SQVTM and ANQGSEA. Unmatched junction bases numbered 7, after V lost 7 bases and J lost 4 bases. In DNA, the CDR3 is TGCAGCGCTACAGGGGTGAGGTACAATGAGCAGTTCTTC. Translation: CSATGVRYNEQFF.

As for this clonotype: The junction differs from germline at one of its ends, possibly a read error. V and J are TRBV27 and TRBJ2-6; D is ambiguous. CDR3 size: 13 residues. Germline-derived CDR1 and CDR2 are MNHEY and SMNVEV (reference sequence). The CDR3 DNA sequence: TGTTCCAGCAGTTTCCCTTGGTCCAACGTCCTGACTTTC. Its protein product is CSSSFPWSNVLTF.

This clonotype occurred a few times. The chain is built from TRBV29-1 and TRBJ2-7, with 7 bases lining up with TRBD2. Germline V gives CDR1 SQVTM, CDR2 ANQGSEA. The CDR3 is 14 residues long. With V trimmed by 4 bases and J by 3 bases, 9 bases remained unmatched. For the CDR3, the DNA is TGCAGCGTTGCGGGAGGCAGGGCCAACTACGAGCAGTACTTC. Its protein is CSVAGGRANYEQYF.

This clonotype showed up many times. The J gene is TRBJ2-3, the V gene TRBV5-1; D remains unclear. CDR1 SGHRS and CDR2 YFSETQ come from the germline V gene. The V gene lost 2 bases and the J gene lost 4 bases, with 8 bases spanning the gap. The CDR3 loop spans 13 amino acids. CDR3 nucleotides: TGCGCCAGCAGCTTACAGTCCCCAGATACGCAGTATTTT. Protein product: CASSLQSPDTQYF.

This clonotype was counted ten times or more. V and J are TRBV28 and TRBJ2-7, with TRBD2 as a possible D gene (5 bases). The V gene's germline CDR1 is MDHEN and CDR2 SYDVKM. The CDR3 runs 12 residues. V gave up 8 bases and J gave up 0 bases, with 8 bases separating them. The CDR3 spells CASQLVSYEQYF. CDR3 DNA: TGTGCCAGCCAACTAGTCTCCTACGAGCAGTACTTC.

This clonotype has at least ten counts. The rearrangement joins TRBV28 to TRBJ2-3; 7 nucleotides align to TRBD2. Germline V lookup: CDR1 MDHEN, CDR2 SYDVKM. CDR3 length: 16 amino acids. V shed 3 bases and J 0 bases; nucleotides not matched to a gene: 6. The CDR3 sequence: CASSLPSGTSTDTQYF. The DNA for the CDR3 is TGTGCCAGCAGTTTGCCTAGCGGCACTAGCACAGATACGCAGTATTTT.

This clonotype was picked up many times. This CDR3 reads CASSLQPNYGYTF. The DNA for the CDR3 is TGCGCCAGCAGCCTACAGCCCAACTATGGCTACACCTTC. The chain uses TRBV5-1 and TRBJ1-2; D uncertain. V was pared by 4 bases and J by 2 bases, with 9 bases between. The germline V gene encodes CDR1 SGHRS and CDR2 YFSETQ. The CDR3 contains 13 residues.

In its sample, this clonotype was seen many times. V gene TRBV29-1 combines with J gene TRBJ2-3; D perhaps matches TRBD1 (5 bases). CDR1 and CDR2 (germline): SQVTM, ANQGSEA. The V and J ends lost 5 bases and 2 bases respectively, with 11 bases between them. The CDR3 spans 13 residues. The CDR3 DNA sequence: TGCAGCGTTATGGAAGGGGTCACAGATACGCAGTATTTT. It encodes CSVMEGVTDTQYF.

V usage is TRBV7-6 and J usage is TRBJ2-5; the D gene could be TRBD1 or TRBD2 (5 bases each). The V gene lost 7 bases and the J gene lost 11 bases, with 26 bases spanning the gap. Germline V gene lookup returns CDR1 SGHVS and CDR2 FNYEAQ. The CDR3 length is 15 residues. This chain's CDR3 is CASISEVGVKNEQYF. DNA of the CDR3: TGTGCCAGCATCTCAGAGGTGGGGGTGAAGAATGAGCAGTACTTC.

This clonotype was found many times. The J gene is TRBJ2-1, the V gene TRBV20-1; 12 bases line up with TRBD2. Per the germline V gene, CDR1 is DFQATT and CDR2 is SNEGSKA (reference sequence). The CDR3 consists of 17 residues. The V segment lost 8 bases and the J segment 5 bases; nucleotides outside the gene matches: 16. This chain's CDR3 is CSTRVGPGLAGNNEQFF. In nucleotides, the CDR3 is TGCAGTACGAGAGTAGGGCCCGGACTAGCGGGGAACAATGAGCAGTTCTTC.